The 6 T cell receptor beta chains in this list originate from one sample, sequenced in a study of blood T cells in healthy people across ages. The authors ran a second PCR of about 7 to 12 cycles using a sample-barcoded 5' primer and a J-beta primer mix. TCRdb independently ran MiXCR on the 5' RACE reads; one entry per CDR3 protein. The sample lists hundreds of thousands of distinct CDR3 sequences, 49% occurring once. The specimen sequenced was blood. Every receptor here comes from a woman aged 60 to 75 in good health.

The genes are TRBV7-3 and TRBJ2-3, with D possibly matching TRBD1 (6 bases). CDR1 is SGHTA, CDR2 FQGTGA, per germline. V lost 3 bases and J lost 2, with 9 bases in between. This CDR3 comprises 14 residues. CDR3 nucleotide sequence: TGTGCCAGCAGCTTTCGGGACAACACAGATACGCAGTATTTT. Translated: CASSFRDNTDTQYF.

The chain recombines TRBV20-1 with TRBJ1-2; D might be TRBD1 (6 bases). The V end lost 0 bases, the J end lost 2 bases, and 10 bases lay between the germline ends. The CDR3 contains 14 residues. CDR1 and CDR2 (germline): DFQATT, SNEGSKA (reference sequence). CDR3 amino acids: CSARDVQGNYGYTF. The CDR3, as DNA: TGCAGTGCTAGAGATGTACAGGGAAACTATGGCTACACCTTC.

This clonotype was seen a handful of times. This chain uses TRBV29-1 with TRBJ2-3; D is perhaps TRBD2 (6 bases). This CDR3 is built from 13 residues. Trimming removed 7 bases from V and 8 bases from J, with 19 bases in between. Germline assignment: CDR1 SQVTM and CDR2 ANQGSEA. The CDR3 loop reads CSGAGRGGGTQYF. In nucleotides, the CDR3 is TGCAGCGGGGCGGGACGAGGCGGAGGTACGCAGTATTTT.

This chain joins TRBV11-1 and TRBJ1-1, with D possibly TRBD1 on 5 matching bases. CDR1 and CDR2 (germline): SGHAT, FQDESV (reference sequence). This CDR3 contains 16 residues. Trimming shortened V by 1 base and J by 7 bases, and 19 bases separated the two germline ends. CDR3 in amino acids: CASSLVSPGTAREAFF. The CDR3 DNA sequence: TGTGCCAGCAGCTTAGTCAGCCCGGGGACGGCGCGTGAAGCTTTCTTT.

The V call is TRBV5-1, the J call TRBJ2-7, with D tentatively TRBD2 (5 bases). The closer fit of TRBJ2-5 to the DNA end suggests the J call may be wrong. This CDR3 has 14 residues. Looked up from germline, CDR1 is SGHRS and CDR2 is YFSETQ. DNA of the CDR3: TGCGCCAGCAGCCCCACTACTAGGGAAGAGACCCAGTACTTC. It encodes CASSPTTREETQYF.

The CDR3 nucleotides read TGTGCCACGGCCGGGACTAGCGGGAGAGGTCAAGATACGCAGTATTTT. Residues: CATAGTSGRGQDTQYF. The chain couples TRBV24-1 to TRBJ2-3; 14 bases match TRBD2. The CDR3 is made up of 16 amino acids. CDR1 KGHDR and CDR2 SFDVKD come from the germline V gene. V was clipped by 10 bases and J by 5 bases; unmatched bases: 10.